The entry below gives a single T cell receptor beta chain sequence along with its context. Its antigen target is currently unknown. Instrument used: Illumina HiSeq 2000. TCR beta cDNA libraries were prepared using 5'RACE template switching, which introduced a universal primer site and unique molecular identifiers. cDNA synthesis was primed from the TCR beta constant segment and was followed by two successive PCR amplification steps. The study's processing was this. MIGEC handled demultiplexing of the reads and grouping by UMI, while MiTCR was used to assemble and quantify clonotypes. To exclude erroneous sequences, any TCR cDNA sequence not supported by at least two reads was discarded. The tcR package was used for downstream repertoire analysis, with clonotypes matched between fractions based on CDR3 nucleotide sequence plus V segment. Antigen specificity was annotated against VDJdb with VDJmatch, allowing one amino acid substitution in CDR3. Following reprocessing of the reads by TCRdb, the data hold one row per CDR3 protein sequence and no DNA is available. None of the V and J calls come from the authors' own analysis; TCRdb made them. The table kept for this sample lists about 260,000 distinct CDR3 sequences. The ten largest clonotypes hold approximately 0.42% of the sample.

This sample was included in a study of T cells expressing NK-cell markers (dated by TCRdb to 2018 to 2021). A note on the overall study: Three sorted T-cell subsets (CD3+CD56+NKG2C+, CD3+CD56+NKG2C- and CD3+CD56-NKG2C+) from fewer than 10 donors had their TCR beta-chain repertoires profiled. Of the eight sequenced donors, seven were found to be HCMV-seropositive and one was found to be HCMV-seronegative. All eight donors whose samples were sequenced were randomly selected healthy volunteers, three of them men and five women. Illumina HiSeq 2000/2500, MiSeq or NextSeq was used to sequence libraries as 2 x 150 bp reads. What the work shows at the level of the full study, not this receptor alone: Whether the expanded NKG2C-expressing T cell clones were specific for HCMV antigens remained unclear. Those dominant clonotypes were again the most abundant among CD3+CD56-NKG2C+ cells in a handful of donors, at about 28.3-65%. In over 5 donors, the dominant CD3+CD56+NKG2C+ clonotypes were among the top 10 CD8+ clonotypes and accounted for roughly 1.0-8% of CD8+ T cells.

According to the germline V gene, CDR1 reads SQVTM and CDR2 reads ANQGSEA. Including the terminal cysteine and phenylalanine, the CDR3 comprises 13 residues. The coding DNA is unavailable. To determine HCMV serostatus, a commercial ELISA kit was used to detect HCMV-specific IgG in serum. Ficoll density gradient centrifugation was used to isolate peripheral blood mononuclear cells from blood. The rearrangement combines TRBV29-1 with TRBJ1-1. This receptor was identified in a man younger than 35 in good health. Donor details come from another sample of the same person, matched by shared clones. The sequencing input was blood T cells: a sorted CD56 or NKG2C T cell subset, CD4+ or CD8+ T cells, or bulk PBMC T cells (not recorded which). The CDR3 protein sequence reads: CSVGRRVATEAFF. Full variable domain (CDR3 extended with the reference TRBV29-1 and TRBJ1-1 proteins): SAVISQKPSRDICQRGTSLTIQCQVDSQVTMMFWYRQQPGQSLTLIATANQGSEATYESGFVIDKFPISRPNLTFSTLTVSNMSPEDSSIYLCSVGRRVATEAFFGQGTRLTVV.